This paragraph covers one T cell receptor beta chain sequence. The V end was cut by 8 bases, the J end by 3 bases, with 14 bases between. CDR3 length: 14 residues. The V gene's germline CDR1 is SGHNT and CDR2 YYREEE (reference sequence). This sample is drawn from a study of blood T cell repertoires in COVID-19. Assay used: immunoSEQ multiplex PCR; TCRdb lists only in-frame clones, some missing. The sample lists around 190,000 clones; roughly 87% were seen once. This chain uses TRBV5-4 with TRBJ2-2; TRBD2 might be the D (7 bases). The sequence was obtained from a man aged 18 to 30 with acute COVID-19. Material: PBMCs or T cells enriched from blood (not recorded which). This chain's CDR3 is CASAGAADTGELFF. DNA of the CDR3: TGTGCCAGTGCGGGGGCCGCGGACACCGGGGAGCTGTTTTTT.